The 28 T cell receptor beta chains listed next were all sequenced from one sample in a study of blood T cell repertoires in COVID-19. Libraries were prepared by immunoSEQ multiplex PCR; TCRdb keeps only in-frame clonotypes and omits some of them. The sample yields some 210,000 clones, under 90% seen once. Sequencing was performed on peripheral blood. Receptors originate from a man aged 60 to 69 who had recovered from COVID-19.

V usage is TRBV18 and J usage is TRBJ2-3, with TRBD2 identical over 14 bases. V trimming: 3 bases; J trimming: 3 bases; junction bases outside the gene matches: 5. CDR3 length: 17 residues. Germline CDR1 is KGHSH and CDR2 is LQKENI. CDR3 residues: CASSPPGLAGGTDTQYF. The CDR3 DNA follows: TGTGCCAGCTCACCCCCTGGACTAGCGGGAGGTACAGATACGCAGTATTTT.

V and J are TRBV5-4 and TRBJ2-5, with 9 bases matching TRBD2. The CDR3 loop spans 15 amino acids. Germline V lookup: CDR1 SGHNT, CDR2 YYREEE (reference sequence). Trimming removed 2 bases from V and 3 bases from J; junction bases left unmatched: 5. The CDR3 DNA sequence: TGTGCCAGCAGCTTAAGCGGGAGGATCGAAGAGACCCAGTACTTC. Encoded protein: CASSLSGRIEETQYF.

The CDR3 nucleotides are TGTGCCACCAGCAGAGTTTCAGGGGGCACTGAAGCTTTCTTT. This codes for CATSRVSGGTEAFF. This chain uses TRBV15 with TRBJ1-1; 7 bases are shared with TRBD1. Unmatched junction bases numbered 3, after V lost 1 base and J lost 4 bases. The CDR3 loop spans 14 amino acids. The germline V gene has CDR1 LNHNV and CDR2 YYDKDF (reference sequence).

This clone was seen only once. The gene calls are TRBV18 and TRBJ1-1, with 8 positions matching TRBD1. This CDR3 has 15 residues. J gave up 1 base and V 3 bases, and 4 bases lay outside the gene matches. Germline V gene sequence: CDR1 KGHSH, CDR2 LQKENI. The CDR3 sequence is CASSPGQGRNTEAFF. The CDR3 bases are TGTGCCAGCTCACCCGGACAGGGAAGGAACACTGAAGCTTTCTTT.

J is TRBJ2-1 and V is TRBV6-5, with D possibly being TRBD2 (5 bases). The germline gives CDR1 MNHEY, CDR2 SVGAGI. The V end lost 5 bases, the J end lost 9 bases, and 17 bases lay between the germline ends. The CDR3 totals 14 residues. The CDR3, as DNA: TGTGCCAGCAGTAGCGGTCCGCCGAACGGTGAGCAGTTCTTC. Residues: CASSSGPPNGEQFF.

The chain employs TRBV6-5 and TRBJ2-2, with TRBD1 matching over 7 bases. CDR1 is MNHEY, CDR2 SVGAGI, per germline. J was trimmed by 2 bases and V by 7 bases; bases with no gene match: 7. This CDR3 has 15 residues. The CDR3 DNA follows: TGTGCCAGCATTATGGGACAGATCAACACCGGGGAGCTGTTTTTT. It translates to CASIMGQINTGELFF.

The rearrangement joins TRBV11-3 to TRBJ2-3; TRBD1 matches 10 bases. Looked up from germline, CDR1 is SGHNT and CDR2 is YENEEA. This CDR3 is built from 16 residues. The ends lost 5 bases at V and 0 bases at J; junction bases unmatched: 5. Here the CDR3 reads CASSIGQGESTDTQYF. The CDR3 DNA is TGTGCCAGCAGCATCGGACAGGGGGAAAGCACAGATACGCAGTATTTT. Complete variable domain (other parts from reference TRBV11-3 and TRBJ2-3): EAGVVQSPRYKIIEKKQPVAFWCNPISGHNTLYWYLQNLGQGPELLIRYENEEAVDDSQLPKDRFSAERLKGVDSTLKIQPAELGDSAVYLCASSIGQGESTDTQYFGPGTRLTVL.

The chain links TRBV13 to TRBJ2-7; 7 nucleotides line up with TRBD1. This CDR3 region has 14 residues. V shed 4 bases, J shed 5 bases, and the junction held 8 bases outside the gene matches. CDR1 and CDR2 from the germline V gene are PRHDT and FYEKMQ (reference sequence). The CDR3 DNA follows: TGTGCCAGCAGCTCCAACAGGGGCCTGGACGAGCAGTACTTC. Protein sequence: CASSSNRGLDEQYF.

The gene calls are TRBV11-1 and TRBJ2-7, with TRBD1 as a possible D gene (5 bases). The germline V and J ends were trimmed by 2 bases and 7 bases, with 12 bases remaining between them. Germline V gives CDR1 SGHAT, CDR2 FQDESV (reference sequence). This CDR3 has 13 residues. The CDR3 sequence: CASSLRVREEQYF. CDR3 nucleotide sequence: TGTGCCAGCAGCTTAAGGGTCAGGGAAGAGCAGTACTTC.

This chain joins TRBV3-1 (or the pseudogene TRBV3-2) and TRBJ2-3, with 12 bases matching TRBD2. The CDR3 length is 18 residues. The V and J ends lost 4 bases and 0 bases, in that order; junction bases with no gene match: 8. Germline CDR1 reads LGHDT; CDR2 reads YNNKEL (reference sequence). The CDR3 here is CASSLRTSGAASTDTQYF. CDR3 in DNA: TGTGCCAGCAGCCTTCGGACTAGCGGGGCGGCTAGCACAGATACGCAGTATTTT.

The rearrangement uses TRBV9 and TRBJ1-1; D is perhaps TRBD1 (6 bases). The CDR3 totals 14 residues. V lost 2 bases and J lost 1, with 9 bases in between. The germline V gene has CDR1 SGDLS and CDR2 YYNGEE. The CDR3 spells CASSVRQENTEAFF. The CDR3 nucleotides are TGTGCCAGCAGCGTTCGACAGGAGAACACTGAAGCTTTCTTT. Supplemented by reference TRBV9 and TRBJ1-1, the full variable domain reads DSGVTQTPKHLITATGQRVTLRCSPRSGDLSVYWYQQSLDQGLQFLIQYYNGEERAKGNILERFSAQQFPDLHSELNLSSLELGDSALYFCASSVRQENTEAFFGQGTRLTVV.

This sequence joins TRBV2 and TRBJ1-1, with TRBD1 matching over 10 bases. CDR3 length: 17 residues. The J segment lost 6 bases and the V segment lost 6 bases, leaving 16 bases of the junction unmatched. Germline assignment: CDR1 SNHLY and CDR2 FYNNEI. CDR3 coding DNA: TGTGCCAGCAGCCTCGCCAGAATGGGACAGGGGTTGCCTGAAGCTTTCTTT. Its translation: CASSLARMGQGLPEAFF.

This CDR3 is CASSQTTLNTEAFF. The CDR3 region has the DNA TGCGCCAGCAGCCAAACAACATTGAACACTGAAGCTTTCTTT. The V call is TRBV4-1, the J call TRBJ1-1; unclear D gene. CDR1 and CDR2 from the germline V gene are MGHRA and YSYEKL. This CDR3 has 14 amino acids. Trimming stripped 2 bases from V and 0 bases from J, with 7 bases between.

This clone was detected a few times. The V gene is TRBV21-1, the J gene TRBJ2-3; the table's D call, TRBD1, has no DNA check behind it. TRBV21-1 is a documented pseudogene. The length of the CDR3 is 14 residues. The CDR3 coding sequence is TGTGCCAGCACCAGGTGGCAGCTCACAGATACGCAGTATTTT. This encodes CASTRWQLTDTQYF.

J is TRBJ2-2 and V is TRBV4-2; tentatively, D is TRBD1 (7 bases). Trimming removed 0 bases from V and 6 bases from J, with 11 bases in between. The CDR3 is made up of 15 amino acids. Per the germline V gene, CDR1 is LGHNA and CDR2 is YNFKEQ. The CDR3 DNA follows: TGTGCCAGCAGCCAAGATGGAGGGGGCCCCGGGGAGCTGTTTTTT. Its translation: CASSQDGGGPGELFF.

This clone has just one count. In DNA, the CDR3 is TGCGCCAGCAGCCAAGTGTTGGGGACAGGGGCGGAGACCCAGTACTTC. Translating gives CASSQVLGTGAETQYF. The chain combines TRBV4-1 with TRBJ2-5; 10 bases align to TRBD1. V was pared by 1 base and J by 5 bases, with 7 bases of the junction left unmatched. Germline V lookup: CDR1 MGHRA, CDR2 YSYEKL. This CDR3 region has 16 residues.

The V gene is TRBV7-9, the J gene TRBJ1-1, with D tentatively TRBD1 (6 bases). V was shortened by 4 bases and J by 5 bases, with 11 bases between the two germline ends. Germline assignment: CDR1 SEHNR and CDR2 FQNEAQ (reference sequence). This CDR3 has 13 amino acids. CDR3 protein: CASSSNRATEAFF. The CDR3 DNA sequence: TGTGCCAGCAGCTCAAACAGGGCTACTGAAGCTTTCTTT. The full variable domain, rest sourced from reference TRBV7-9 and TRBJ1-1, is DTGVSQNPRHKITKRGQNVTFRCDPISEHNRLYWYRQTLGQGPEFLTYFQNEAQLEKSRLLSDRFSAERPKGSFSTLEIQRTEQGDSAMYLCASSSNRATEAFFGQGTRLTVV.

J is TRBJ1-1 and V is TRBV3-1 (or the pseudogene TRBV3-2); possibly TRBD1 for D (6 bases). CDR3 length: 13 residues. V was clipped by 2 bases and J by 10 bases, with 14 bases between them. The germline V gene encodes CDR1 LGHDT and CDR2 YNNKEL (reference sequence). In DNA form, the CDR3 reads TGTGCCAGCAGCCAATCGGGGGGCTTAGGAGCTTTCTTT. This encodes CASSQSGGLGAFF.

The genes are TRBV7-8 and TRBJ2-7, with 7 bases fitting TRBD1. There are 17 residues in the CDR3. The germline V gene encodes CDR1 SGHVS and CDR2 FQNEAQ. Losses at the gene ends were 5 bases for V and 2 bases for J; bases not matched to a gene: 15. This CDR3 reads CASSRQGNEVDAYEQYF. In nucleotides, the CDR3 is TGTGCCAGCAGCAGACAGGGTAATGAGGTGGACGCCTACGAGCAGTACTTC.

The genes are TRBV7-9 and TRBJ1-2; possible D gene TRBD1, 5 bases. The CDR3 has 13 amino acids. Per germline, CDR1 SEHNR and CDR2 FQNEAQ (reference sequence). Trimming took 7 bases from V and 6 from J, leaving 15 bases between them. The CDR3 nucleotides are TGTGCCAGCACCCCGGGGGGAACAGATGGCTACACCTTC. This codes for CASTPGGTDGYTF. Combining the CDR3 with reference TRBV7-9 and TRBJ1-2 gives the whole variable domain DTGVSQNPRHKITKRGQNVTFRCDPISEHNRLYWYRQTLGQGPEFLTYFQNEAQLEKSRLLSDRFSAERPKGSFSTLEIQRTEQGDSAMYLCASTPGGTDGYTFGSGTRLTVV.

The chain links TRBV5-1 to TRBJ2-3, with a tentative D call TRBD1 (6 bases). Trimming removed 7 bases at V and 0 bases at J, with 15 bases between. Germline CDR1 reads SGHRS; CDR2 reads YFSETQ. This CDR3 has 15 residues. DNA for the CDR3: TGCGCCAGCGCCCCCCCGACAGGAAGCACAGATACGCAGTATTTT. Its protein is CASAPPTGSTDTQYF.

This chain connects TRBV12-5 to TRBJ1-2, with 7 bases aligning to TRBD1. The CDR3 length is 15 residues. V was pared by 2 bases and J by 1 base, with 4 bases of the junction left unmatched. Germline values: CDR1 LGHNT, CDR2 FRNRAP. CDR3 residues: CASGLLDRNNYGYTF. In nucleotides, the CDR3 is TGTGCTAGTGGTTTGTTGGACAGGAATAACTATGGCTACACCTTC.

The chain employs TRBV19 and TRBJ1-6, with TRBD1 as a possible D gene (5 bases). CDR1 and CDR2 (germline): LNHDA, SQIVND (reference sequence). V lost 7 bases to trimming and J lost 6 bases, with 16 bases between them. This CDR3 region has 15 residues. CDR3 amino acids: CASTPPGHLNSPLHF. The DNA for the CDR3 is TGTGCCAGTACCCCCCCCGGACACCTTAATTCACCCCTCCACTTT.

This clone came up once. This sequence joins TRBV27 and TRBJ1-1; weak D call: TRBD1 (5 bases). Germline V CDR1 and CDR2: MNHEY, SMNVEV (reference sequence). With 5 bases removed from V and 0 bases from J, the gap between germline ends came to 16 bases. This CDR3 contains 16 residues. The chain's CDR3 is CASSPWGESMNTEAFF. CDR3 bases: TGTGCCAGCAGTCCCTGGGGGGAGTCCATGAACACTGAAGCTTTCTTT.

This clone was recorded only once. This chain links TRBV7-9 with TRBJ2-3, with D tentatively TRBD1 (5 bases). The germline gives CDR1 SEHNR, CDR2 FQNEAQ (reference sequence). V lost 1 base to trimming and J lost 0 bases, with 5 bases between them. The CDR3 runs 14 residues. CDR3 sequence: CASSLDRSTDTQYF. In nucleotides, the CDR3 is TGTGCCAGCAGCTTAGACAGGAGCACAGATACGCAGTATTTT. The full variable domain, with the rest looked up from reference TRBV7-9 and TRBJ2-3, is DTGVSQNPRHKITKRGQNVTFRCDPISEHNRLYWYRQTLGQGPEFLTYFQNEAQLEKSRLLSDRFSAERPKGSFSTLEIQRTEQGDSAMYLCASSLDRSTDTQYFGPGTRLTVL.

The chain employs TRBV7-8 and TRBJ2-5; 7 bases align to TRBD1. V shed 4 bases, J shed 8 bases, and the junction held 7 bases outside the gene matches. The CDR3 extends over 13 amino acids. Germline V CDR1 and CDR2: SGHVS, FQNEAQ. This CDR3 reads CASSSSGGATQYF. DNA of the CDR3: TGTGCCAGCAGCTCCTCAGGGGGAGCAACCCAGTACTTC.

The gene calls are TRBV28 and TRBJ2-3; D gene unclear. CDR3 length: 12 residues. The V end was cut by 3 bases, the J end by 5 bases, with 6 bases between. CDR1 and CDR2 from the germline V gene are MDHEN and SYDVKM. Written as DNA, the CDR3 is TGTGCCAGCAGTTTTTTCATAGATACGCAGTATTTT. Translation: CASSFFIDTQYF.

The rearrangement links TRBV7-3 to TRBJ2-2, with D tentatively TRBD2 (5 bases). Trimming shortened V by 3 bases and J by 4 bases, and 9 bases separated the two germline ends. The germline CDR1 and CDR2 sequences are SGHTA and FQGTGA. The CDR3 contains 14 residues. This CDR3 is CASSFSSGTGELFF. CDR3 sequence (DNA): TGTGCCAGCAGCTTCAGCAGCGGCACCGGGGAGCTGTTTTTT.